This TCR beta chain was found in a study of shared clonotypes between healthy human individuals. The wider study: The donors, a couple of women and three men, were aged 18 to 49.

At deep level, the assay was performed. Libraries were prepared by immunoSEQ multiplex PCR; TCRdb keeps only in-frame clonotypes and omits some of them. The sample includes a few million clones, approximately 95% of them seen just once. The CDR3 sequence is 14 residues long. Trimming shortened V by 2 bases and J by 0 bases, and 8 bases separated the two germline ends. Germline V gene data show CDR1 as ENHRY and CDR2 as SYGVKD. Both subsets, CD45RA+ naive and CD45RA-negative memory, were split from the CD4+ cells. V usage is TRBV10-3 and J usage is TRBJ2-7; unclear D gene. The clonotype comes from a man between 18 and 35 years old in good health. Some clones in this sample may be carry-over from other donors' samples. What was sequenced was naive CD4+ T cells from PBMCs. Documented subset: CD45RA+ positively selected. Here the CDR3 reads CAISERISSYEQYF. In DNA form, the CDR3 reads TGTGCCATCAGTGAGCGTATTAGCTCCTACGAGCAGTACTTC.